This T cell receptor beta chain is from a study of T cells in Graves' hyperthyroidism and ophthalmopathy. TCR beta CDR3 region amplification was performed from RNA transcripts. First-round RT-PCR of the TCR CDR3 relied on the HTBI primer set. TCRdb reanalysed the multiplex PCR reads using MiXCR and keeps one entry per CDR3 protein. The sample has about 560,000 distinct CDR3 sequences; 15% to 20% are singletons. Study-level points and caveats: Using 13 V-J features, a model discriminated ophthalmopathy from stable hyperthyroidism.

The CDR3 has 15 residues. Unmatched junction bases numbered 7, after V lost 4 bases and J lost 5 bases. Germline V lookup: CDR1 MRHNA, CDR2 SNTAGT. Clinical symptoms, serum thyroxine, TRAb, thyroid ultrasound and orbital computed tomography informed diagnoses. On this clonotype itself: Its antigen is as yet unknown.

The J gene is TRBJ2-2, the V gene TRBV6-4, with 7 bases lining up with TRBD1. The TCR originated in a woman aged 18-29 years with Graves' hyperthyroidism. Source material: blood. The CDR3 sequence: CASSAQGDGTGELFF. For the CDR3, the DNA is TGTGCCAGCAGTGCCCAGGGGGATGGAACCGGGGAGCTGTTTTTT.